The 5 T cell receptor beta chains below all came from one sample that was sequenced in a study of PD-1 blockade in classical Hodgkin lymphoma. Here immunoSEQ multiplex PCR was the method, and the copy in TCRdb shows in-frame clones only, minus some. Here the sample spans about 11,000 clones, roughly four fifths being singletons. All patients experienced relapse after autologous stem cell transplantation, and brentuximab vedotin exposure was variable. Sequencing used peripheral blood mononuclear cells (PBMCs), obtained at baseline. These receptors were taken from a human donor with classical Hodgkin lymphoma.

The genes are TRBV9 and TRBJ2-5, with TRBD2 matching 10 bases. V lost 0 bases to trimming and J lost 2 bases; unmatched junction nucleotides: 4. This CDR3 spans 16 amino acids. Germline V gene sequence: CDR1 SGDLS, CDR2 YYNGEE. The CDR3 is CASSVGAGGHQETQYF. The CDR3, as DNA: TGTGCCAGCAGCGTAGGAGCGGGGGGGCATCAAGAGACCCAGTACTTC.

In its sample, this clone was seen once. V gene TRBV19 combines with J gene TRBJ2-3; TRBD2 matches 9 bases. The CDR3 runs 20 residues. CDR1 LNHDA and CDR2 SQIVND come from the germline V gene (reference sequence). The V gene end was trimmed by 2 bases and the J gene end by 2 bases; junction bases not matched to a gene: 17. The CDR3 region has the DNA TGTGCCAGTAGTATAAGGGGGGTAACTAGCGGGCCTACCTCCACAGATACGCAGTATTTT. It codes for CASSIRGVTSGPTSTDTQYF. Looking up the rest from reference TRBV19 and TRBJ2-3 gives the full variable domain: DGGITQSPKYLFRKEGQNVTLSCEQNLNHDAMYWYRQDPGQGLRLIYYSQIVNDFQKGDIAEGYSVSREKKESFPLTVTSAQKNPTAFYLCASSIRGVTSGPTSTDTQYFGPGTRLTVL.

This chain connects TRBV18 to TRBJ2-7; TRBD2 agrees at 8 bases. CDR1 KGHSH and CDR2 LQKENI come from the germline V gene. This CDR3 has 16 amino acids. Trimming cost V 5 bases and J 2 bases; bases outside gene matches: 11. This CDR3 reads CASSSSGGATTYEQYV. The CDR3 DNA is TGTGCCAGCTCATCCTCCGGGGGGGCCACGACCTACGAGCAGTACGTC.

The CDR3 DNA sequence: TGTGCCAGCAGCTCGGCGGGGCGCAGGGGAGATGAAGCTTTCTTT. This translates into CASSSAGRRGDEAFF. The genes are TRBV7-3 and TRBJ1-1; D perhaps matches TRBD1 (6 bases). Germline CDR1 is SGHTA and CDR2 is FQGTGA. CDR3 length equals 15 residues. Trimming took 4 bases from V and 7 from J, leaving 19 bases between them.

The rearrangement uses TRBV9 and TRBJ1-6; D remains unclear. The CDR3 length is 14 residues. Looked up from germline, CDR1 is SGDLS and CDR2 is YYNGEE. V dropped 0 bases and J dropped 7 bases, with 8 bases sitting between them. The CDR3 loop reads CASSVVAENSPLHF. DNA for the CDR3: TGTGCCAGCAGCGTAGTAGCGGAAAATTCACCCCTCCACTTT.